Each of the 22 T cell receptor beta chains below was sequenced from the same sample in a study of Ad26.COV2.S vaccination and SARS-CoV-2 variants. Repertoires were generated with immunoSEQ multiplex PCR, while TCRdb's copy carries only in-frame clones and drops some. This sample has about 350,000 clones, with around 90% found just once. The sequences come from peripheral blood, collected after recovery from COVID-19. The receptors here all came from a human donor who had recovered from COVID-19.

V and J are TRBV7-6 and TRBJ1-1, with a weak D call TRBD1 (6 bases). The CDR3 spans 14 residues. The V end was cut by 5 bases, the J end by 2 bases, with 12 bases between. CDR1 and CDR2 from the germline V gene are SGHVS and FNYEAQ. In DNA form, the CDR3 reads TGTGCCAGCAGCCCCCGGACAGACAACACTGAAGCTTTCTTT. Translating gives CASSPRTDNTEAFF. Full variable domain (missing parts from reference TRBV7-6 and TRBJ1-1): GAGVSQSPRYKVTKRGQDVALRCDPISGHVSLYWYRQALGQGPEFLTYFNYEAQQDKSGLPNDRFSAERPEGSISTLTIQRTEQRDSAMYRCASSPRTDNTEAFFGQGTRLTVV.

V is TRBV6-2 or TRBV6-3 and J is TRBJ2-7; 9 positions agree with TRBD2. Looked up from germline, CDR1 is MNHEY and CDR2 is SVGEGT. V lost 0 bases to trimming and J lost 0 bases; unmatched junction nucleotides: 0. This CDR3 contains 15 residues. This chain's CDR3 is CASSYSLAGSYEQYF. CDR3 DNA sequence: TGTGCCAGCAGTTACTCACTAGCGGGCTCCTACGAGCAGTACTTC.

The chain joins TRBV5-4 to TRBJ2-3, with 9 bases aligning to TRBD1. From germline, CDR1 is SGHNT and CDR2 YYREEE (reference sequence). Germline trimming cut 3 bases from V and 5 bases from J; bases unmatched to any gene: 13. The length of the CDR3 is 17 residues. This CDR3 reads CASSWEGQGRGGDTQYF. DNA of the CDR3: TGTGCCAGCAGCTGGGAAGGACAGGGGCGAGGGGGAGATACGCAGTATTTT.

CDR3 in amino acids: CASSQEWRGGTDTQYF. For the CDR3, the DNA is TGTGCCAGCAGCCAAGAATGGCGGGGGGGCACAGATACGCAGTATTTT. This chain joins TRBV3-1 (or the pseudogene TRBV3-2) and TRBJ2-3; the match to TRBD2 covers 8 bases. Germline trimming cut 0 bases from V and 1 base from J; bases unmatched to any gene: 3. Germline V lookup: CDR1 LGHDT, CDR2 YNNKEL (reference sequence). The CDR3 length is 16 residues.

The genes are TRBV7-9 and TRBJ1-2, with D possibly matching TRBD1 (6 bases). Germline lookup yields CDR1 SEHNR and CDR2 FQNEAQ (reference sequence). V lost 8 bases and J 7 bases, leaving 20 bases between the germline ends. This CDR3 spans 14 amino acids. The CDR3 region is CASGGTTPSFGYTF. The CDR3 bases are TGTGCCAGCGGGGGGACAACCCCTAGTTTTGGCTACACCTTC. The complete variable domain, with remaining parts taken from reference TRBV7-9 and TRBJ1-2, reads DTGVSQNPRHKITKRGQNVTFRCDPISEHNRLYWYRQTLGQGPEFLTYFQNEAQLEKSRLLSDRFSAERPKGSFSTLEIQRTEQGDSAMYLCASGGTTPSFGYTFGSGTRLTVV.

Here the CDR3 reads CASSLSGLTDTQYF. The CDR3 bases are TGTGCCAGCAGCTTATCAGGACTCACAGATACGCAGTATTTT. The rearrangement links TRBV11-3 to TRBJ2-3, with D possibly matching TRBD2 (5 bases). V was trimmed by 2 bases and J by 2 bases, leaving 8 bases between them. This CDR3 region has 14 residues. The germline V gene has CDR1 SGHNT and CDR2 YENEEA.

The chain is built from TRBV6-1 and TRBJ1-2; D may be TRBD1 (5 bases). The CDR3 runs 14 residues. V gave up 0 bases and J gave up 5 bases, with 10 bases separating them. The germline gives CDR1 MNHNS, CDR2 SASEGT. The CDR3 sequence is CASSEAWGGYGYTF. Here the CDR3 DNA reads TGTGCCAGCAGTGAAGCATGGGGGGGGTATGGCTACACCTTC.

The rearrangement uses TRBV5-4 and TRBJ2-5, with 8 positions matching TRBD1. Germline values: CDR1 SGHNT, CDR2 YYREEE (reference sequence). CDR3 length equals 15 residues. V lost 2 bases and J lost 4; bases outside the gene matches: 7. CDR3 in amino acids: CASSLGAGQGETQYF. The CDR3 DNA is TGTGCCAGCAGCTTAGGAGCCGGACAGGGAGAGACCCAGTACTTC.

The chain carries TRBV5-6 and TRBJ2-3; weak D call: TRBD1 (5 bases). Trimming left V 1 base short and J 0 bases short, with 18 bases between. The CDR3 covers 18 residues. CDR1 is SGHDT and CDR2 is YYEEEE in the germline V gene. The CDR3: CASSLPRHDSFSTDTQYF. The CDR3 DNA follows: TGTGCCAGCAGCTTGCCTCGGCACGACAGCTTCAGCACAGATACGCAGTATTTT.

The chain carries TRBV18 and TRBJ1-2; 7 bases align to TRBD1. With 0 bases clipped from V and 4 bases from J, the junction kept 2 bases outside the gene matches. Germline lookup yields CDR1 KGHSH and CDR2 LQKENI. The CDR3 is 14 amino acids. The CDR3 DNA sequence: TGTGCCAGCTCACCACCGGACAGGTTCTATGGCTACACCTTC. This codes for CASSPPDRFYGYTF.

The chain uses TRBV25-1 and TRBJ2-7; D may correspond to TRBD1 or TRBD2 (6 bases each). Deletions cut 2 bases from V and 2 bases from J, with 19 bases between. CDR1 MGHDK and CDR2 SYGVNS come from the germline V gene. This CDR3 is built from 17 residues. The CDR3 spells CASSEQGGLRRTYEQYF. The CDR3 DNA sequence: TGTGCCAGCAGTGAACAAGGGGGGCTAAGGAGGACCTACGAGCAGTACTTC.

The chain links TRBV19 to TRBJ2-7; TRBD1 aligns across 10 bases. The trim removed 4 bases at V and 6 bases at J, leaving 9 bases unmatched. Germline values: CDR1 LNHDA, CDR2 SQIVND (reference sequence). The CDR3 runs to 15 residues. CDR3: CASSSPGQGYREQYF. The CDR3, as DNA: TGTGCCAGTAGTAGCCCGGGACAGGGGTACCGCGAGCAGTACTTC. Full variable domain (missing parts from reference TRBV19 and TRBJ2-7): DGGITQSPKYLFRKEGQNVTLSCEQNLNHDAMYWYRQDPGQGLRLIYYSQIVNDFQKGDIAEGYSVSREKKESFPLTVTSAQKNPTAFYLCASSSPGQGYREQYFGPGTRLTVT.

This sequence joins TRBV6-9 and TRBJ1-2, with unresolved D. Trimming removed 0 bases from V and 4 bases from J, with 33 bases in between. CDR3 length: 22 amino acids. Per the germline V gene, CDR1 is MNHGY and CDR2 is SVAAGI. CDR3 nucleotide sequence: TGTGCCAGCAGTTATTCGCCGGCCTCCTATTTGAGCCCTTGGCAGGCGCTCTATGGCTACACCTTC. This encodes CASSYSPASYLSPWQALYGYTF.

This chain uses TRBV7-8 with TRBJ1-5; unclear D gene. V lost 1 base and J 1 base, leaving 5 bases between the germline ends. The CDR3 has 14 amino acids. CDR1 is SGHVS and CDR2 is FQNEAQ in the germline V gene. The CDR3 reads CASSLEGSNQPQHF. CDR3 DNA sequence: TGTGCCAGCAGCTTAGAGGGCAGCAATCAGCCCCAGCATTTT. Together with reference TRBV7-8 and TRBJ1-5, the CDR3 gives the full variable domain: GAGVSQSPRYKVAKRGQDVALRCDPISGHVSLFWYQQALGQGPEFLTYFQNEAQLDKSGLPSDRFFAERPEGSVSTLKIQRTQQEDSAVYLCASSLEGSNQPQHFGDGTRLSIL.

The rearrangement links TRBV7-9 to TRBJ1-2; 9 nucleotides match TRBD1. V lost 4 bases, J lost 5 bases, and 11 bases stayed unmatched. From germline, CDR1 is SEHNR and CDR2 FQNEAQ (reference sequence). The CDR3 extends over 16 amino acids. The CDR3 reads CASSSSGGQGVYGYTF. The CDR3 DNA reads TGTGCCAGCAGCTCTTCGGGGGGACAGGGCGTGTATGGCTACACCTTC.

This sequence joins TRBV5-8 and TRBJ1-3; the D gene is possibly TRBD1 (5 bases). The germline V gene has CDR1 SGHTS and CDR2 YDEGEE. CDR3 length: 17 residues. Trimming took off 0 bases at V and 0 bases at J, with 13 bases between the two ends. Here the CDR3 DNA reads TGTGCCAGCAGCTTGGCGGGACGGATGAGCTCTGGAAACACCATATATTTT. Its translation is CASSLAGRMSSGNTIYF.

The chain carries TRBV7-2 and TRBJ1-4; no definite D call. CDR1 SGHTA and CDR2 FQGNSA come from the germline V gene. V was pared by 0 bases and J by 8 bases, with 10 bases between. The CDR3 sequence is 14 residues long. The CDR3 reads CASSLARSGEKLFF. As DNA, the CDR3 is TGTGCCAGCAGCTTAGCCCGTTCGGGGGAAAAACTGTTTTTT.

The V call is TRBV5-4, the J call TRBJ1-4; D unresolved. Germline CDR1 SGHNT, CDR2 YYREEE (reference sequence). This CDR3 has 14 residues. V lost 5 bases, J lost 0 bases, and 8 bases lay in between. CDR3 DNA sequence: TGTGCCAGCAGTTTAACAGCAACTAATGAAAAACTGTTTTTT. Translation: CASSLTATNEKLFF.

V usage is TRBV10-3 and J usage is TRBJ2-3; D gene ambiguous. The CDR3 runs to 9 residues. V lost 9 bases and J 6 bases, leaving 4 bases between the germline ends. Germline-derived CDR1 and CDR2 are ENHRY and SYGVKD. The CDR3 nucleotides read TGTGCCATAAGGGATACGCAGTATTTT. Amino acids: CAIRDTQYF.

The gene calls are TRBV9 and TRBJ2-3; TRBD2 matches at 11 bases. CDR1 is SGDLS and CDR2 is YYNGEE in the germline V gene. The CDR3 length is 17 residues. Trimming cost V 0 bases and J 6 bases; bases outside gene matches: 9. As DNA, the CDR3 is TGTGCCAGCAGCGTAGGTTGGCTAGCGGGGGGCGCCGATACGCAGTATTTT. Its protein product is CASSVGWLAGGADTQYF.

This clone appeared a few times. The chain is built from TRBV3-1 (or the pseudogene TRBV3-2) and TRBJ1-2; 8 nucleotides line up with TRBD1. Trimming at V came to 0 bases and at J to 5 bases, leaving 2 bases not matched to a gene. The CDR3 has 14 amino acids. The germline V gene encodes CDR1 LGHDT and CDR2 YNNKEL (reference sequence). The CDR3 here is CASSQETGVYGYTF. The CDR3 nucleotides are TGTGCCAGCAGCCAAGAGACAGGGGTTTATGGCTACACCTTC.

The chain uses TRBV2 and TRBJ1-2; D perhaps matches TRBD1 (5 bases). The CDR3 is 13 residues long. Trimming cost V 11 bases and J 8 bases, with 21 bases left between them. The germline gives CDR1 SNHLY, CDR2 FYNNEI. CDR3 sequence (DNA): TGTGCCCCTTCCGGTAGCAGGGTAGAAGGCTACACCTTC. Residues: CAPSGSRVEGYTF.